A single T cell receptor (beta chain) is shown here with its context. Profiling relied on immunoSEQ multiplex PCR, and the TCRdb table lists in-frame clones only, not all of them. The table includes 33,000 or so clones, around 93% detected once. This record belongs to a study of T cell changes during pregnancy in multiple sclerosis. Losses at the gene ends were 4 bases for V and 0 bases for J; bases not matched to a gene: 14. The germline V gene encodes CDR1 SGHDN and CDR2 FVKESK. CDR3 length: 19 amino acids. The sequencing used CD4+ T cells from peripheral blood mononuclear cells, collected in the third trimester of pregnancy. This clonotype originated in a female donor in good health, enrolled as a control in a pregnancy study. The J gene is TRBJ2-2, the V gene TRBV14; 7 nucleotides match TRBD1. The CDR3 DNA reads as TGTGCCAGCAGCCCCAGACAGTGGACAGGTAGTGCGAACACCGGGGAGCTGTTTTTT. Its translation is CASSPRQWTGSANTGELFF.